The clone carrying this T cell receptor (beta chain) was counted ten times or more. CDR3-region Arm-PCR and iRepertoire HTBI primers produced the TCR beta libraries. TCRdb reprocessed the multiplex PCR reads with MiXCR, giving one entry per CDR3 protein. The sample lists about 470,000 distinct CDR3 sequences, around 21% seen once, with approximately 8% in the top ten. This sample was included in a study of regulatory T cells in long-lasting Graves disease. The CDR3 is made up of 17 amino acids. V was clipped by 4 bases and J by 4 bases, with 22 bases between them. Germline lookup yields CDR1 SGHTA and CDR2 FQGNSA. Time point in this sample: persistent/refractory GD, antithyroid drugs over 5 years with positive TRAb. RNA from PBMCs was the source of the TCR library. Doctors identified Graves' disease using the American Thyroid Association guidelines.

Sample: peripheral blood mononuclear cells (PBMCs), taken when the disease was refractory, from a patient treated with antithyroid drugs. The chain is built from TRBV7-2 and TRBJ2-5; possible D gene TRBD2, 5 bases. The source is a female donor with Graves disease. The CDR3 protein is CASSSLPPWGGRETQYF. DNA for the CDR3: TGTGCCAGCAGCTCACTTCCCCCCTGGGGTGGGAGAGAGACCCAGTACTTC.